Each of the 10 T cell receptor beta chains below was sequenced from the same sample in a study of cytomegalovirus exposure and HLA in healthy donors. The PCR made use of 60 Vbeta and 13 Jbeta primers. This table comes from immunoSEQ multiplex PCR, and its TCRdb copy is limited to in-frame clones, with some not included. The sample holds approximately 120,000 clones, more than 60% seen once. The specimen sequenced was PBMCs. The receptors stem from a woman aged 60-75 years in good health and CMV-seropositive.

The CDR3 region is CASSWTGGGEKLFF. Written as DNA, the CDR3 is TGTGCCAGCAGCTGGACAGGGGGTGGTGAAAAACTGTTTTTT. The chain employs TRBV2 and TRBJ1-4; 10 bases map to TRBD1. The J segment lost 7 bases and the V segment lost 6 bases, leaving 5 bases of the junction unmatched. Germline CDR1 SNHLY, CDR2 FYNNEI. The CDR3 runs to 14 residues.

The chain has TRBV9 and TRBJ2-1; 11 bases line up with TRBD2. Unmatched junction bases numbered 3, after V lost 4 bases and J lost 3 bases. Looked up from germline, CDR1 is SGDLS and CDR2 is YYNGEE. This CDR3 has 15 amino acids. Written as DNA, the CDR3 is TGTGCCAGCAGCCCGACTAGCGGGAACTACAATGAGCAGTTCTTC. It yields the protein CASSPTSGNYNEQFF.

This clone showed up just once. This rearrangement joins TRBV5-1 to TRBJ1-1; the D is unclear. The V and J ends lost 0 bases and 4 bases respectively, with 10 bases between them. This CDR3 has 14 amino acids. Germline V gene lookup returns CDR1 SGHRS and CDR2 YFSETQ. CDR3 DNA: TGCGCCAGCAGCTTGGCCGGGCGGGGCACTGAAGCTTTCTTT. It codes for CASSLAGRGTEAFF.

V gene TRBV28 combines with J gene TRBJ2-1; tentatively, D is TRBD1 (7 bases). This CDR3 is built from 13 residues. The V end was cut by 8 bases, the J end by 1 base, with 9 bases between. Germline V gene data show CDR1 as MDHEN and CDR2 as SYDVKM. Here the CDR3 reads CASQGGSYNEQFF. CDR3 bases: TGTGCCAGCCAGGGGGGTTCCTACAATGAGCAGTTCTTC.

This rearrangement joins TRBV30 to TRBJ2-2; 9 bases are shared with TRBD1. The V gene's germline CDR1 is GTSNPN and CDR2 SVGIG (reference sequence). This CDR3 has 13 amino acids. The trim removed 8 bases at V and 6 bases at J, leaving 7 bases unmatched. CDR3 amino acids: CARRQGGAGELFF. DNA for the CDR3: TGTGCCCGCCGACAGGGGGGTGCCGGGGAGCTGTTTTTT.

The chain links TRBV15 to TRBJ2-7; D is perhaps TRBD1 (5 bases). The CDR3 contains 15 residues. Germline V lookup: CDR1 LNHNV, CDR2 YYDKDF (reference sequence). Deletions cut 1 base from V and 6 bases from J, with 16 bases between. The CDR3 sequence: CATSRAARAPSEQYF. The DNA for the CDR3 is TGTGCCACCAGCAGAGCAGCCAGGGCCCCTTCCGAGCAGTACTTC.

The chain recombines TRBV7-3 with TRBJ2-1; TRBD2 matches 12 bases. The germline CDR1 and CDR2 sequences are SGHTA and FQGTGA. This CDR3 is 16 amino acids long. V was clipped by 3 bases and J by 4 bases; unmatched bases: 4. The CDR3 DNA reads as TGTGCCAGCAGCTTTGGGGGACTAGCGGGTTACAATGAGCAGTTCTTC. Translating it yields CASSFGGLAGYNEQFF.

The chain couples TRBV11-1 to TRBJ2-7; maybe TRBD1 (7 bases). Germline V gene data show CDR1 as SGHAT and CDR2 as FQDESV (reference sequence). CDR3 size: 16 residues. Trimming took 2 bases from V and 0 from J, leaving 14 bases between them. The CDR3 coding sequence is TGTGCCAGCAGCTTAACGGGCGGGGACAGCTCCTACGAGCAGTACTTC. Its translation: CASSLTGGDSSYEQYF.

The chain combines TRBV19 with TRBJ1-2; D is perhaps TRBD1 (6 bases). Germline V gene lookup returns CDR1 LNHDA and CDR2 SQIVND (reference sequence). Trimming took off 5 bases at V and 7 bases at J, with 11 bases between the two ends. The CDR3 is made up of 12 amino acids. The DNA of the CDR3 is TGTGCCAGTAGTCTGGGGGCGGGTGGCTACACCTTC. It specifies CASSLGAGGYTF.

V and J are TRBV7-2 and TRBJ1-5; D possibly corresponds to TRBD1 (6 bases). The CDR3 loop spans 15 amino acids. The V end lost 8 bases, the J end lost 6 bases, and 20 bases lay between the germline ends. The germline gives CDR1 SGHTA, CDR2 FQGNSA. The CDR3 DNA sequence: TGTGCCAGCGCCTTGGAGAGGGGGGGGCTTCAGCCCCAGCATTTT. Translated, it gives CASALERGGLQPQHF.